This entry lists 26 T cell receptor beta chains sequenced from one sample in a study of T cell clones after liver transplantation. Measured with immunoSEQ multiplex PCR; TCRdb has only the in-frame clones, and not every one. The sample holds around 4,800 clones, 25% to 30% seen once. TCRbeta sequences of proliferating CFSE-low MLR cells were labeled alloreactive. Which antigens these TCRs recognize remains unknown. The sequencing input was CD4+ T cells from cultured PBMCs. The origin of the receptors is a human patient who received a liver transplant. The graft donor may have given rise to some T cells.

This clone appeared a single time. The chain joins TRBV7-9 to TRBJ2-3, with 10 bases identical to TRBD2. The germline V gene has CDR1 SEHNR and CDR2 FQNEAQ (reference sequence). The CDR3 length is 16 residues. J gave up 4 bases and V 5 bases, and 9 bases lay outside the gene matches. The CDR3 DNA follows: TGTGCCAGCAGCCTCGAGCGGGGGGGCCGCCCAGATACGCAGTATTTT. Its translation is CASSLERGGRPDTQYF.

This chain links TRBV25-1 with TRBJ2-5; a weak D match, TRBD2 (6 bases). CDR1 MGHDK and CDR2 SYGVNS come from the germline V gene. CDR3 size: 14 residues. Trimming shortened V by 4 bases and J by 1 base, and 10 bases separated the two germline ends. The CDR3 nucleotides are TGTGCCAGCAGTGGAGGGACTTTCCAAGAGACCCAGTACTTC. It translates to CASSGGTFQETQYF. The variable domain in full, completed from reference TRBV25-1 and TRBJ2-5, reads EADIYQTPRYLVIGTGKKITLECSQTMGHDKMYWYQQDPGMELHLIHYSYGVNSTEKGDLSSESTVSRIRTEHFPLTLESARPSHTSQYLCASSGGTFQETQYFGPGTRLLVL.

The CDR3 region is CASRDRATETQYF. CDR3 nucleotides: TGTGCCAGCAGGGACAGGGCAACGGAGACCCAGTACTTC. V and J are TRBV6-5 and TRBJ2-5; 8 nucleotides agree with TRBD1. Germline trimming cut 6 bases from V and 5 bases from J; bases unmatched to any gene: 5. Germline V gives CDR1 MNHEY, CDR2 SVGAGI. The CDR3 covers 13 residues.

The rearrangement joins TRBV28 to TRBJ2-5; D might be TRBD1 (5 bases). The CDR3 has 13 amino acids. Germline V gene sequence: CDR1 MDHEN, CDR2 SYDVKM. Trimming left V 6 bases short and J 4 bases short, with 12 bases between. CDR3 amino acids: CASRLGALETQYF. CDR3 nucleotide sequence: TGTGCCAGCAGATTAGGGGCGTTAGAGACCCAGTACTTC.

The chain recombines TRBV7-2 with TRBJ2-7, with D unclear. This CDR3 has 13 amino acids. V was shortened by 2 bases and J by 3 bases, with 8 bases between the two germline ends. Germline V CDR1 and CDR2: SGHTA, FQGNSA. CDR3 coding DNA: TGTGCCAGCAGCTTATCAGGCCTCTACGAGCAGTACTTC. It is translated as CASSLSGLYEQYF.

The chain has TRBV6-9 and TRBJ2-7; D is uncertain. CDR1 is MNHGY and CDR2 is SVAAGI in the germline V gene. Trimming removed 8 bases at V and 6 bases at J, with 5 bases between. The CDR3 covers 9 residues. This CDR3 is CASGTEQYF. In DNA form, the CDR3 reads TGTGCCAGCGGTACCGAGCAGTACTTC.

This clone came up a few times. The chain couples TRBV5-3 to TRBJ2-7, with no clear D. TRBV5-3 carries the ORF label, with uncertain function. This CDR3 is built from 12 residues. V was pared by 8 bases and J by 4 bases, with 13 bases between. CDR3 DNA: TGTGCCAGCAGTCCCCGCATTTACGAGCAGTACTTC. Protein product: CASSPRIYEQYF.

The chain carries TRBV5-4 and TRBJ2-3; no clear D. Germline V CDR1 and CDR2: SGHNT, YYREEE (reference sequence). This CDR3 spans 13 amino acids. Trimming stripped 0 bases from V and 6 bases from J, with 8 bases between. CDR3 coding DNA: TGTGCCAGCAGCTTGGACTACGGGGATACGCAGTATTTT. The encoded protein is CASSLDYGDTQYF.

Judged by abundance, this clone is medium-sized. The rearrangement joins TRBV28 to TRBJ2-5; D gene uncertain. Deletions cut 4 bases from V and 1 base from J, with 22 bases between. This CDR3 is built from 18 residues. Germline V lookup: CDR1 MDHEN, CDR2 SYDVKM. In DNA, the CDR3 is TGTGCCAGCAGTTCTGTGTTGGGTGATAGCCAAGCCCAAGAGACCCAGTACTTC. Translation gives CASSSVLGDSQAQETQYF.

This chain connects TRBV28 to TRBJ2-6; no clear D gene. V lost 6 bases, J lost 2 bases, and 5 bases lay in between. CDR3 length: 13 amino acids. Germline assignment: CDR1 MDHEN and CDR2 SYDVKM. The CDR3 reads CASREAGANVLTF. The DNA for the CDR3 is TGTGCCAGCAGGGAAGCTGGGGCCAACGTCCTGACTTTC.

The gene calls are TRBV27 and TRBJ2-1, with D perhaps matching TRBD1 (8 bases). The CDR3 loop spans 21 amino acids. V lost 2 bases, J lost 0 bases, and 26 bases lay in between. The V gene's germline CDR1 is MNHEY and CDR2 SMNVEV (reference sequence). The CDR3 DNA follows: TGTGCCAGCAGTTTAACCCCCGTTGGACAGGGACTATGGAGCTCCTACAATGAGCAGTTCTTC. Its protein product is CASSLTPVGQGLWSSYNEQFF.

The chain joins TRBV7-2 to TRBJ2-1; D gene unclear. The CDR3 length is 11 residues. Trimming stripped 0 bases from V and 8 bases from J, with 2 bases between. Germline-derived CDR1 and CDR2 are SGHTA and FQGNSA. CDR3 protein: CASSLADEQFF. The CDR3 DNA reads as TGTGCCAGCAGCTTAGCTGATGAGCAGTTCTTC.

This chain connects TRBV4-3 to TRBJ2-2; TRBD2 agrees at 9 bases. The V gene's germline CDR1 is LGHNA and CDR2 YSLEER. Germline trimming cut 0 bases from V and 4 bases from J; bases unmatched to any gene: 6. CDR3 length: 17 amino acids. The CDR3 region is CASSQERAGGVTGELFF. The CDR3 DNA sequence: TGCGCCAGCAGCCAAGAGAGGGCGGGGGGGGTCACCGGGGAGCTGTTTTTT.

In DNA form, the CDR3 reads TGTGCCAGCAGCCAAGTAGGAGACCCGGGACAGGCGGAAAAACTGTTTTTT. Translation gives CASSQVGDPGQAEKLFF. The V gene is TRBV4-2, the J gene TRBJ1-4, with 8 positions matching TRBD1. This CDR3 is built from 17 residues. Germline V CDR1 and CDR2: LGHNA, YNFKEQ. V lost 1 base, J lost 8 bases, and 12 bases stayed unmatched.

Turning to this clone: The same CDR3 can be traced to other DNA sequences in this sample. The chain carries TRBV5-1 and TRBJ1-5, with 7 bases fitting TRBD1. The trim removed 0 bases at V and 7 bases at J, leaving 10 bases unmatched. Germline CDR1 reads SGHRS; CDR2 reads YFSETQ. The CDR3 length is 16 residues. The CDR3 protein is CASSLEPQGPGQPQHF. The CDR3 coding sequence is TGCGCCAGCAGCTTGGAGCCACAGGGGCCGGGGCAGCCCCAGCATTTT. Full variable domain (outside the CDR3, taken from reference TRBV5-1 and TRBJ1-5): KAGVTQTPRYLIKTRGQQVTLSCSPISGHRSVSWYQQTPGQGLQFLFEYFSETQRNKGNFPGRFSGRQFSNSRSEMNVSTLELGDSALYLCASSLEPQGPGQPQHFGDGTRLSIL.

J is TRBJ1-3 and V is TRBV18; no clear D gene. Germline assignment: CDR1 KGHSH and CDR2 LQKENI. The V gene lost 2 bases and the J gene lost 2 bases, with 10 bases spanning the gap. CDR3 size: 15 residues. The CDR3: CASSPAPGAGNTIYF. CDR3 bases: TGTGCCAGCTCACCAGCCCCCGGGGCTGGAAACACCATATATTTT.

In its sample, this clone was seen a few times. The chain uses TRBV2 and TRBJ1-5, with D unresolved. Germline CDR1 reads SNHLY; CDR2 reads FYNNEI. This CDR3 spans 14 amino acids. Trimming stripped 8 bases from V and 7 bases from J, with 18 bases between. The CDR3 region has the DNA TGTGCCAGCGCACGAAAGGAGGGTCCACAGCCCCAGCATTTT. It translates to CASARKEGPQPQHF.

This chain joins TRBV7-3 and TRBJ2-7; no reliable D call. The CDR3 spans 17 residues. The V gene's germline CDR1 is SGHTA and CDR2 FQGTGA. Trimming shortened V by 2 bases and J by 4 bases, and 21 bases separated the two germline ends. CDR3 protein: CASSLAPSSSHLYEQYF. As DNA, the CDR3 is TGTGCCAGCAGCTTAGCGCCTTCTTCCAGCCACTTATACGAGCAGTACTTC.

In its sample, this clone was seen a few times. The junction departs from germline at one end; a sequencing error may be responsible. J is TRBJ2-7 and V is TRBV7-2; D possibly uses TRBD1 or TRBD2 (5 bases each). CDR3 length equals 13 residues. Germline V CDR1 and CDR2: SGHTA, FQGNSA. The CDR3 nucleotides are TGTGCCAGCAGCTTAGATCGGGGCCTGTCTTTTGGCTTC. Translating it yields CASSLDRGLSFGF.

The chain employs TRBV4-2 and TRBJ2-5, with 11 bases lining up with TRBD2. The DNA end is a closer match to TRBJ2-7, so the J assignment may be wrong. Germline loops: CDR1 LGHNA, CDR2 YNFKEQ. The CDR3 is 16 amino acids. The chain's CDR3 is CASSQEAASGRPEQYF. The CDR3 DNA reads as TGTGCCAGCAGCCAAGAGGCGGCTAGCGGGAGGCCCGAGCAGTACTTC.

This clone appeared a few times. The chain links TRBV7-3 to TRBJ2-7; D gene unclear. Germline values: CDR1 SGHTA, CDR2 FQGTGA. The V and J ends lost 6 bases and 4 bases respectively, with 10 bases between them. The CDR3 extends over 12 amino acids. DNA for the CDR3: TGTGCCAGCAGTCCCCGCATTTACGAGCAGTACTTC. This sequence encodes CASSPRIYEQYF.

The chain couples TRBV6-6 to TRBJ2-7, with D perhaps matching TRBD1 (6 bases). Deletions cut 4 bases from V and 3 bases from J, with 10 bases between. Looked up from germline, CDR1 is MNHNY and CDR2 is SVGAGI (reference sequence). The CDR3 length is 13 residues. As DNA, the CDR3 is TGTGCCAGCAGTTTTTACAGGGACTACGAGCAGTACTTC. This gives the protein CASSFYRDYEQYF.

This clone was seen a handful of times. This chain connects TRBV7-2 to TRBJ2-2, with TRBD2 matching over 7 bases. Germline-derived CDR1 and CDR2 are SGHTA and FQGNSA. V was clipped by 7 bases and J by 4 bases; unmatched bases: 12. The CDR3 runs 16 residues. CDR3 loop: CASTHRGSLSTGELFF. CDR3 sequence (DNA): TGTGCCAGCACCCATCGCGGGAGCCTGAGCACCGGGGAGCTGTTTTTT.

J is TRBJ1-3 and V is TRBV11-2; D not resolved. CDR3 length: 13 amino acids. Germline V gives CDR1 SGHAT, CDR2 FQNNGV. Trimming left V 2 bases short and J 7 bases short, with 9 bases between. The CDR3 is CASSLYGSNTIYF. The CDR3 DNA reads as TGTGCCAGCAGCTTATATGGTTCGAACACCATATATTTT.

The J gene is TRBJ1-1, the V gene TRBV5-1, with 8 bases that match TRBD1. V dropped 0 bases and J dropped 3; count of bases not matched to a gene: 1. This CDR3 is built from 14 residues. Germline lookup yields CDR1 SGHRS and CDR2 YFSETQ. The CDR3 here is CASSLDRGYTEAFF. The CDR3 bases are TGCGCCAGCAGCTTGGACAGGGGGTACACTGAAGCTTTCTTT.

The chain recombines TRBV4-2 with TRBJ1-5; 11 nucleotides agree with TRBD1. Trimming cost V 3 bases and J 1 base; bases outside gene matches: 11. This CDR3 is 19 amino acids long. Germline CDR1 reads LGHNA; CDR2 reads YNFKEQ. CDR3 residues: CASSHAPGQGALSNQPQHF. CDR3 nucleotide sequence: TGTGCCAGCAGCCACGCCCCCGGACAGGGGGCGTTGAGCAATCAGCCCCAGCATTTT.